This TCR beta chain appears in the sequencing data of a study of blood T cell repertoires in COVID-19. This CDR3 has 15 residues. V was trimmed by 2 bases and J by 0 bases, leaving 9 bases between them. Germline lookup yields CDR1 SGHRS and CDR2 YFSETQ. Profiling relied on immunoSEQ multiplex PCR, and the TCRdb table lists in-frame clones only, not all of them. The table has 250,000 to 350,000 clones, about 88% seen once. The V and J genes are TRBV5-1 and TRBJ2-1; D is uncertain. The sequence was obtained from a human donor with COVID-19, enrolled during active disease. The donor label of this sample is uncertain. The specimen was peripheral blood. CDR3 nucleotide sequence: TGCGCCAGCAGCTTATCGGAGAGCTCCTACAATGAGCAGTTCTTC. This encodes CASSLSESSYNEQFF.